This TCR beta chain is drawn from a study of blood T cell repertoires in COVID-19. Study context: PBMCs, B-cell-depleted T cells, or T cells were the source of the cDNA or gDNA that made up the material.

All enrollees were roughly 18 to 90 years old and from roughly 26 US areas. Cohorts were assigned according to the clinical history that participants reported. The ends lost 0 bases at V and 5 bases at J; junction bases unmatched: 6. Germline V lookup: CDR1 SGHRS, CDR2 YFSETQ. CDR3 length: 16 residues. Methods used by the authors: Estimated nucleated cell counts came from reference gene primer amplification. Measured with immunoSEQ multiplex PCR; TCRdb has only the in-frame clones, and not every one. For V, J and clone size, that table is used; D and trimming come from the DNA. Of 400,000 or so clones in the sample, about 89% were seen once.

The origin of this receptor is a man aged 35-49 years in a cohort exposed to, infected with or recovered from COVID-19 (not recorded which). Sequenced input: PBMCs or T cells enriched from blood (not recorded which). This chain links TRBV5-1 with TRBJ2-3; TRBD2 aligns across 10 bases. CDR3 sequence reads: CASSLALAGAQDTQYF. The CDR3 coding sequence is TGCGCCAGCAGCTTGGCTCTAGCGGGAGCGCAAGATACGCAGTATTTT.